This T cell receptor beta chain was sequenced in a study of CD8 T cells in Susac syndrome. Germline V lookup: CDR1 DFQATT, CDR2 SNEGSKA (reference sequence). This CDR3 is 13 amino acids long. Trimming took off 0 bases at V and 6 bases at J, with 12 bases between the two ends. Sequencing of TCR beta was performed on blood CD8+ T cells and on blood CD4+ T cells. It was negative isolation that provided the CD8+ and CD4+ T cells, whereas TEMRA cells were enriched by FACS. For this clonotype: Its antigen is currently unknown.

Reverse transcription used about 0.45 to 1 ug RNA and random hexamers. The authors amplified TCR beta CDR3 across 54 Vbeta and 13 Jbeta using immunoSEQ multiplex PCR. TCRdb analysed the immunoSEQ multiplex PCR reads with MiXCR anew, one entry per CDR3 protein. The sample lists around 200,000 distinct CDR3 sequences; 85% to 95% were seen once. Findings and limits, study-wide: The number of individuals included in the study's TCR sequencing and HLA analysis was acknowledged as relatively small.

The V gene is TRBV20-1, the J gene TRBJ2-7; D not resolved. Sequences were obtained from CD4+ T cells from PBMCs. The clonotype was recovered from a human donor in good health. The CDR3 DNA is TGCAGTGCTAGAGATCCCTCGTCGTCCGAGCAGTACGTC. Encoded protein: CSARDPSSSEQYV.